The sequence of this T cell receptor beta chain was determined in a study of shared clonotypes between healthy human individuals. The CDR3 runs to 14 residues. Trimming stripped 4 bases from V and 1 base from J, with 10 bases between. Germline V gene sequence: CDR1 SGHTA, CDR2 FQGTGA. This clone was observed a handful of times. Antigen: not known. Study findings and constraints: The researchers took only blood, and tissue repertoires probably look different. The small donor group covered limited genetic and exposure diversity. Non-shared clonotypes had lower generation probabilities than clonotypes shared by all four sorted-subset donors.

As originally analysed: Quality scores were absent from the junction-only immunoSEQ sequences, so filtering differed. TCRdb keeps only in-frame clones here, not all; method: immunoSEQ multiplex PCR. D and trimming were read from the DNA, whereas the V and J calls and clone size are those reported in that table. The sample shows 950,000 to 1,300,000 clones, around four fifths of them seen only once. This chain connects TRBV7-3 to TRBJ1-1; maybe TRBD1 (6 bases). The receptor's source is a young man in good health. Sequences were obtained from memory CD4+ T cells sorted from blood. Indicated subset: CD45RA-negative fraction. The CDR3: CASSSTTGNTEAFF. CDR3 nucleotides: TGTGCCAGCAGCTCTACGACAGGGAACACTGAAGCTTTCTTT.